This T cell receptor beta chain is from a study of CD4 T cells in relation to SARS-CoV-2 and coronaviruses. Overall study context: No peptide or an HIV-1 Nef peptide pool served as negative control.

TCRdb's copy holds only in-frame clones and misses some; the assay was immunoSEQ multiplex PCR. The sample lists 14,000 or so clones; 78% were seen once. The unexposed donors gave CD4+ T cells in about 2010-2019, prior to COVID-19. After 10 to 11 days of culture, CD4+ T cells were isolated. Germline V gene data show CDR1 as SGHAT and CDR2 as FQNNGV. This CDR3 is built from 15 residues. Trimming removed 0 bases at V and 0 bases at J, with 9 bases between. A few counts support this clone. Its antigen is unknown. The sequenced material came from CD4+ T cells from PBMCs, cultured in vitro. This chain links TRBV11-2 with TRBJ2-7, with D possibly matching TRBD1 (6 bases). The source of this sequence is a human donor in good health. The CDR3, as DNA: TGTGCCAGCAGCTTAGAGGGCAGGGGCTCCTACGAGCAGTACTTC. It encodes CASSLEGRGSYEQYF.